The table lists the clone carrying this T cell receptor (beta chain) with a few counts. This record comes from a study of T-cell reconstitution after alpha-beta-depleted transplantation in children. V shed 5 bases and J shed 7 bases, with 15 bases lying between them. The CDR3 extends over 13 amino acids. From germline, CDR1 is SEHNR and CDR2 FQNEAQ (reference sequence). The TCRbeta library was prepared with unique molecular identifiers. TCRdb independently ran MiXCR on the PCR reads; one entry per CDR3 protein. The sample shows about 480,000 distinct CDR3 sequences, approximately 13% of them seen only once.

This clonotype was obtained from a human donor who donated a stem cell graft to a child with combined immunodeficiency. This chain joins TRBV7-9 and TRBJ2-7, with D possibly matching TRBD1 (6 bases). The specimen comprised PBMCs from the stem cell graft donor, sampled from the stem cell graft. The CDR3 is CASSGRNDREQYF. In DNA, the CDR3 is TGTGCCAGCAGCGGCCGGAATGACAGGGAGCAGTACTTC.